Listed here are 15 T cell receptor beta chains from one sample, sequenced in a study of post-analysis software for immune sequencing data. The study's findings and limits: Elevated frequency relative to controls characterized roughly 5 TRBV segments in patients, TRBV5-6, TRBV5-1 and TRBV20-1 among them.

Unique molecular identifiers had been added to the TCR beta cDNA libraries. TCRdb processed the PCR reads anew with MiXCR; each CDR3 protein has one entry. The sample has roughly 430,000 distinct CDR3 sequences; 39% are singletons. Their cognate antigens are unknown. The sequenced sample was blood. All receptors derive from a girl aged 2-10 years with multiple sclerosis.

This clonotype was detected only a few times. The gene calls are TRBV28 and TRBJ2-7; TRBD1 aligns across 7 bases. J lost 3 bases, V lost 6 bases, and 8 bases had no gene match. Per germline, CDR1 MDHEN and CDR2 SYDVKM. The CDR3 is 14 amino acids. In nucleotides, the CDR3 is TGTGCCAGCAGCCCCGGGACAGAACTCTACGAGCAGTACTTC. As protein: CASSPGTELYEQYF. Full variable domain (outside the CDR3, taken from reference TRBV28 and TRBJ2-7): DVKVTQSSRYLVKRTGEKVFLECVQDMDHENMFWYRQDPGLGLRLIYFSYDVKMKEKGDIPEGYSVSREKKERFSLILESASTNQTSMYLCASSPGTELYEQYFGPGTRLTVT.

Details on this clonotype: Likely a read error: the CDR3 ends without its conserved phenylalanine or tryptophan. V and J are TRBV2 and TRBJ2-2, with TRBD2 identical over 8 bases. There are 17 residues in the CDR3. The trim removed 4 bases at V and 4 bases at J, leaving 11 bases unmatched. Germline V gene sequence: CDR1 SNHLY, CDR2 FYNNEI. The CDR3 spells CASSVQVAGSSTGELFC. DNA for the CDR3: TGTGCCAGCAGTGTCCAGGTAGCGGGGTCGAGCACCGGGGAGCTGTTTTGT.

The V call is TRBV2, the J call TRBJ1-6; D gene unclear. The germline V gene encodes CDR1 SNHLY and CDR2 FYNNEI. Between the trimmed V and J ends, which lost 7 bases and 3 bases, there was a span of 7 bases. This CDR3 contains 13 residues. The CDR3 nucleotides are TGTGCCAGCAACCGGGTCTATAATTCACCCCTCCACTTT. It codes for CASNRVYNSPLHF.

This clonotype was seen only once. The chain carries TRBV9 and TRBJ1-2; D not resolved. The CDR3 extends over 13 amino acids. Trimming took 3 bases from V and 0 from J, leaving 6 bases between them. Per the germline V gene, CDR1 is SGDLS and CDR2 is YYNGEE. As DNA, the CDR3 is TGTGCCAGCAGCGCCGCCCCTAACTATGGCTACACCTTC. This gives the protein CASSAAPNYGYTF.

This chain links TRBV13 with TRBJ2-1; 9 bases line up with TRBD2. Germline loops: CDR1 PRHDT, CDR2 FYEKMQ (reference sequence). V shed 3 bases and J 3 bases; nucleotides not matched to a gene: 12. The CDR3 is 18 amino acids. CDR3 DNA sequence: TGTGCCAGCAGCTTCAGGAGGAGCGGGGGGAGTATCTACAATGAGCAGTTCTTC. The encoded protein is CASSFRRSGGSIYNEQFF.

V is TRBV29-1 and J is TRBJ2-5; D is perhaps TRBD1 (5 bases). From germline, CDR1 is SQVTM and CDR2 ANQGSEA. The CDR3 is 12 residues long. V dropped 4 bases and J dropped 0 bases, with 6 bases sitting between them. CDR3 in DNA: TGCAGCGTTGGACAGTACCAAGAGACCCAGTACTTC. Its protein product is CSVGQYQETQYF.

The chain employs TRBV15 and TRBJ1-4; possible D gene TRBD1, 6 bases. Trimming left V 9 bases short and J 7 bases short, with 15 bases between. The CDR3 runs 13 residues. Germline V lookup: CDR1 LNHNV, CDR2 YYDKDF (reference sequence). The CDR3 region has the DNA TGTGCCACTCAGGGGAACGGCACTGAAAAACTGTTTTTT. This sequence encodes CATQGNGTEKLFF.

Points on this clonotype: Compared with germline, one end of the junction differs, possibly owing to a read error. This chain uses TRBV19 with TRBJ2-1; 8 bases are shared with TRBD2. The CDR3 sequence is 16 residues long. Germline lookup yields CDR1 LNHDA and CDR2 SQIVND (reference sequence). The CDR3 DNA is TGTGCCAGTAGTACGGGACTAGTGGGAAGGAACAATGAGCGGTTCTTC. Protein sequence: CASSTGLVGRNNERFF.

V usage is TRBV20-1 and J usage is TRBJ2-7, with 13 bases that match TRBD2. The CDR3 runs to 15 residues. Looked up from germline, CDR1 is DFQATT and CDR2 is SNEGSKA (reference sequence). J lost 3 bases, V lost 0 bases, and 2 bases had no gene match. The CDR3 loop is CSAREGTSGIYEQYF. Here the CDR3 DNA reads TGCAGTGCTAGAGAGGGGACTAGCGGGATCTACGAGCAGTACTTC.

This clonotype was observed once. This chain connects TRBV28 to TRBJ2-3, with 9 bases aligning to TRBD2. This CDR3 is 16 amino acids long. Germline CDR1 is MDHEN and CDR2 is SYDVKM. V gave up 8 bases and J gave up 4 bases; unmatched junction bases: 13. The CDR3, as DNA: TGTGCCAGCGTATCTTCCCTGAAGCGGGAGGCAGATACGCAGTATTTT. It translates to CASVSSLKREADTQYF.

V usage is TRBV6-6 and J usage is TRBJ1-5; 7 bases fit TRBD1. J lost 4 bases, V lost 6 bases, and 6 bases had no gene match. The CDR3 has 14 amino acids. Germline V gives CDR1 MNHNY, CDR2 SVGAGI (reference sequence). The DNA of the CDR3 is TGTGCCAGCAGGCTCGGGGACAGAAATCAGCCCCAGCATTTT. This encodes CASRLGDRNQPQHF.

The CDR3 sequence: CASSYGESPYGYTF. CDR3 DNA sequence: TGTGCCAGCAGTTACGGGGAGTCCCCCTATGGCTACACCTTC. V usage is TRBV6-2 or TRBV6-3 and J usage is TRBJ1-2; D not certain. The CDR3 loop spans 14 amino acids. Germline V gene sequence: CDR1 MNHEY, CDR2 SVGEGT. Deletions cut 2 bases from V and 4 bases from J, with 11 bases between.

This clonotype has only a few counts. The chain couples TRBV5-1 to TRBJ2-7; D uncertain. The CDR3 extends over 12 amino acids. Germline-derived CDR1 and CDR2 are SGHRS and YFSETQ. Trimming removed 0 bases from V and 6 bases from J, with 7 bases in between. This chain's CDR3 is CASSLAGSEQYF. The CDR3 coding sequence is TGCGCCAGCAGCTTGGCCGGCAGCGAGCAGTACTTC.

This clonotype was seen a handful of times. J is TRBJ2-7 and V is TRBV4-1; 7 nucleotides agree with TRBD1. The CDR3 is 18 residues long. Germline CDR1 and CDR2: MGHRA and YSYEKL. The trim removed 0 bases at V and 3 bases at J, leaving 14 bases unmatched. CDR3 sequence (DNA): TGCGCCAGCAGCCAAGATAGCCGAATGACAGGGTCTCGCTACGAGCAGTACTTC. Protein: CASSQDSRMTGSRYEQYF.

This clonotype occurred once. V and J are TRBV10-3 and TRBJ2-7; 10 bases line up with TRBD2. CDR1 and CDR2 (germline): ENHRY, SYGVKD. The CDR3 length is 15 residues. J gave up 3 bases and V 4 bases, and 6 bases lay outside the gene matches. The CDR3 nucleotides are TGTGCCATCAGTGGAGGGGCTAGCGGGAGCTACGAGCAGTACTTC. Residues: CAISGGASGSYEQYF.